The rows below give T cell receptor beta chains drawn from one sample of a study of blood T cell repertoires in COVID-19. Clones were read by immunoSEQ multiplex PCR, and TCRdb kept only the in-frame ones, dropping some. The repertoire includes roughly 200,000 clones, roughly four fifths of them detected once, and about 12% sits in the top ten. Material: PBMCs or T cells enriched from blood (not recorded which). The source of these receptors is a man aged 35 to 55 who had recovered from COVID-19. Each CDR3 is given with its conserved first and last residue. The D gene is left open where the match is weak. The listing skips clone size in some rows; elsewhere it reads once, few, many or a size class.

clone size: NA; J gene: TRBJ2-2; D gene: NA; V gene: TRBV5-1; CDR3 protein: CASSLRHTNTGELFF; CDR3 DNA: TGCGCCAGCAGCTTGCGACACACGAACACCGGGGAGCTGTTTTTT
clone size: NA; J gene: TRBJ2-5; D gene: NA; V gene: TRBV7-9; CDR3 protein: CASSLGSISGETQYF; CDR3 DNA: TGTGCCAGCAGCTTAGGATCTATTTCGGGTGAGACCCAGTACTTC
clone size: NA; J gene: TRBJ1-5; D gene: NA; V gene: TRBV9; CDR3 protein: CASSVGRGDQPQHF; CDR3 DNA: TGTGCCAGCAGCGTAGGAAGGGGTGATCAGCCCCAGCATTTT
clone size: NA; J gene: TRBJ2-1; D gene: NA; V gene: TRBV7-3; CDR3 protein: CASSASRGQAEWDSYNEQFF; CDR3 DNA: TGTGCCAGCAGCGCCTCCAGGGGCCAAGCGGAGTGGGATTCCTACAATGAGCAGTTCTTC
clone size: NA; J gene: TRBJ2-1; D gene: NA; V gene: TRBV12-5; CDR3 protein: CASGLGQDNEQFF; CDR3 DNA: TGTGCTAGTGGTTTGGGACAGGACAATGAGCAGTTCTTC
clone size: NA; J gene: TRBJ1-5; D gene: TRBD1; V gene: TRBV27; CDR3 protein: CASSPRWDSLSNQPQHF; CDR3 DNA: TGTGCCAGCAGTCCCCGATGGGACAGTCTTAGCAATCAGCCCCAGCATTTT
clone size: few; J gene: TRBJ1-5; D gene: NA; V gene: TRBV5-1; CDR3 protein: CASSAGDWQPQHF; CDR3 DNA: TGCGCCAGCAGCGCTGGGGACTGGCAGCCCCAGCATTTT
clone size: NA; J gene: TRBJ2-5; D gene: NA; V gene: TRBV5-1; CDR3 protein: CASSLGKETQYF; CDR3 DNA: TGCGCCAGCAGCTTGGGTAAAGAGACCCAGTACTTC
clone size: NA; J gene: TRBJ2-3; D gene: NA; V gene: TRBV6-6; CDR3 protein: CASSYPETDTQYF; CDR3 DNA: TGTGCCAGCAGTTATCCGGAGACAGATACGCAGTATTTT
clone size: NA; J gene: TRBJ1-6; D gene: TRBD1; V gene: TRBV13; CDR3 protein: CASRGTANSPLHF; CDR3 DNA: TGTGCCAGCAGGGGGACAGCGAATTCACCCCTCCACTTT
clone size: NA; J gene: TRBJ2-1; D gene: TRBD2; V gene: TRBV11-3; CDR3 protein: CASSFYTGGNNEQFF; CDR3 DNA: TGTGCCAGCAGCTTTTATACGGGAGGAAACAATGAGCAGTTCTTC
clone size: NA; J gene: TRBJ1-2; D gene: NA; V gene: TRBV7-3; CDR3 protein: CASSPAAGWGYTF; CDR3 DNA: TGTGCCAGCAGCCCGGCGGCGGGATGGGGCTACACCTTC
clone size: once; J gene: TRBJ2-7; D gene: NA; V gene: TRBV19; CDR3 protein: CASSQVSYEQYF; CDR3 DNA: TGTGCCAGTAGTCAGGTCTCCTACGAGCAGTACTTC
clone size: few; J gene: TRBJ2-5; D gene: NA; V gene: TRBV21-1; CDR3 protein: CASSKVWGGDGAETQYF; CDR3 DNA: TGTGCCAGCAGCAAAGTTTGGGGCGGGGACGGTGCGGAGACCCAGTACTTC
clone size: NA; J gene: TRBJ1-2; D gene: NA; V gene: TRBV7-2; CDR3 protein: CASSQDVKGVHTF; CDR3 DNA: TGTGCCAGCAGCCAGGATGTTAAGGGGGTACACACCTTC
clone size: NA; J gene: TRBJ2-1; D gene: NA; V gene: TRBV9; CDR3 protein: CASSVSPSSYNEQFF; CDR3 DNA: TGTGCCAGCAGCGTTTCTCCGAGCTCCTACAATGAGCAGTTCTTC
clone size: NA; J gene: TRBJ1-2; D gene: NA; V gene: TRBV5-1; CDR3 protein: CASSLAGGYGYTF; CDR3 DNA: TGCGCCAGCAGCTTGGCCGGGGGGTATGGCTACACCTTC
clone size: NA; J gene: TRBJ1-1; D gene: TRBD1; V gene: TRBV5-1; CDR3 protein: CASSLLQGEVTEAFF; CDR3 DNA: TGCGCCAGCAGCTTGTTACAGGGGGAAGTCACTGAAGCTTTCTTT
clone size: NA; J gene: TRBJ2-1; D gene: TRBD1; V gene: TRBV5-5; CDR3 protein: CASSPRGTGSNEQFF; CDR3 DNA: TGTGCCAGCAGCCCCCGGGGGACAGGGTCCAATGAGCAGTTCTTC
clone size: NA; J gene: TRBJ2-1; D gene: TRBD2; V gene: TRBV7-8; CDR3 protein: CASSLRLAGLQGEQFF; CDR3 DNA: TGTGCCAGCAGCTTGCGACTAGCGGGATTGCAAGGGGAGCAGTTCTTC
clone size: few; J gene: TRBJ2-2; D gene: TRBD2; V gene: TRBV29-1; CDR3 protein: CSVDRREVGELFF; CDR3 DNA: TGCAGCGTTGATCGGCGGGAGGTCGGGGAGCTGTTTTTT
clone size: NA; J gene: TRBJ1-1; D gene: NA; V gene: TRBV30; CDR3 protein: CALKTSTNTEAFF; CDR3 DNA: TGTGCCCTCAAAACTTCCACGAACACTGAAGCTTTCTTT
clone size: NA; J gene: TRBJ2-3; D gene: TRBD2; V gene: TRBV6-5; CDR3 protein: CASSLLGLVDTQYF; CDR3 DNA: TGTGCCAGCAGTTTATTGGGACTAGTGGATACGCAGTATTTT
clone size: NA; J gene: TRBJ1-2; D gene: TRBD1; V gene: TRBV12-3/TRBV12-4; CDR3 protein: CATQGAGGYTF; CDR3 DNA: TGTGCCACCCAGGGGGCTGGGGGCTACACCTTC
clone size: once; J gene: TRBJ1-1; D gene: NA; V gene: TRBV11-2; CDR3 protein: CASSFLVNTEAFF; CDR3 DNA: TGTGCCAGCAGCTTTTTAGTTAACACTGAAGCTTTCTTT
clone size: NA; J gene: TRBJ2-3; D gene: TRBD2; V gene: TRBV7-3; CDR3 protein: CASSLKALAGGGTDTQYF; CDR3 DNA: TGTGCCAGCAGCTTAAAGGCCCTAGCGGGAGGGGGCACAGATACGCAGTATTTT
clone size: NA; J gene: TRBJ2-7; D gene: NA; V gene: TRBV4-2; CDR3 protein: CASSQDGNSEFYEQYF; CDR3 DNA: TGTGCCAGCAGCCAAGATGGTAATAGCGAATTCTACGAGCAGTACTTC
clone size: NA; J gene: TRBJ1-1; D gene: NA; V gene: TRBV5-4; CDR3 protein: CASSLPPGTEAFF; CDR3 DNA: TGTGCCAGCAGCCTACCCCCGGGCACTGAAGCTTTCTTT
clone size: NA; J gene: TRBJ2-6; D gene: NA; V gene: TRBV4-1; CDR3 protein: CASSLRFSGANVLTF; CDR3 DNA: TGCGCCAGCAGCCTTAGATTCTCTGGGGCCAACGTCCTGACTTTC
clone size: once; J gene: TRBJ2-7; D gene: NA; V gene: TRBV10-1; CDR3 protein: CASSSAGTSVNEQYF; CDR3 DNA: TGCGCCAGCAGTTCAGCCGGTACAAGCGTAAACGAGCAGTACTTC
clone size: NA; J gene: TRBJ1-1; D gene: TRBD1; V gene: TRBV7-2; CDR3 protein: CASSVKAMGQGRNTEAFF; CDR3 DNA: TGTGCCAGCAGCGTTAAAGCTATGGGACAGGGTCGGAACACTGAAGCTTTCTTT
clone size: NA; J gene: TRBJ2-1; D gene: TRBD2; V gene: TRBV7-2; CDR3 protein: CASTPREGSYNEQFF; CDR3 DNA: TGTGCCAGCACCCCACGGGAGGGTTCCTACAATGAGCAGTTCTTC
clone size: NA; J gene: TRBJ1-1; D gene: NA; V gene: TRBV30; CDR3 protein: CAWKQGWDTEAFF; CDR3 DNA: TGTGCCTGGAAACAGGGATGGGACACTGAAGCTTTCTTT
clone size: NA; J gene: TRBJ2-1; D gene: TRBD2; V gene: TRBV2; CDR3 protein: CASSVVPGLAGINEQFF; CDR3 DNA: TGTGCCAGCAGCGTCGTTCCGGGACTAGCGGGAATCAATGAGCAGTTCTTC
clone size: few; J gene: TRBJ1-3; D gene: NA; V gene: TRBV7-2; CDR3 protein: CASSLSSGQPSSGNTIYF; CDR3 DNA: TGTGCCAGCAGCTTATCCTCCGGACAGCCTAGCTCTGGAAACACCATATATTTT
clone size: NA; J gene: TRBJ1-2; D gene: TRBD1; V gene: TRBV4-1; CDR3 protein: CASSQEGQGSYGYTF; CDR3 DNA: TGCGCCAGCAGCCAAGAGGGACAGGGGAGTTATGGCTACACCTTC
clone size: NA; J gene: TRBJ1-1; D gene: NA; V gene: TRBV12-3/TRBV12-4; CDR3 protein: CASSLTANTEAFF; CDR3 DNA: TGTGCCAGCAGTTTAACTGCCAACACTGAAGCTTTCTTT
clone size: NA; J gene: TRBJ1-2; D gene: TRBD1; V gene: TRBV5-6; CDR3 protein: CASSWDRGNYGYTF; CDR3 DNA: TGTGCCAGCAGCTGGGACAGGGGAAACTATGGCTACACCTTC
clone size: NA; J gene: TRBJ1-6; D gene: NA; V gene: TRBV4-3; CDR3 protein: CASSQDRVGNSPLHF; CDR3 DNA: TGCGCCAGCAGCCAAGACAGGGTTGGGAATTCACCCCTCCACTTT
clone size: NA; J gene: TRBJ2-5; D gene: TRBD1; V gene: TRBV19; CDR3 protein: CASSVSRQGQETQYF; CDR3 DNA: TGTGCCAGTAGTGTCTCCCGACAGGGCCAAGAGACCCAGTACTTC